Shown below are 23 T cell receptor beta chains from a single sample sequenced in a study of blood T cells in healthy people across ages. Combining a sample-barcoded 5' primer with a J-beta primer mix, a second PCR ran for roughly 7 to 12 cycles. TCRdb re-analysed the 5' RACE reads in MiXCR, keeping a single row per CDR3 protein. Of about 680,000 distinct CDR3 sequences listed, 49% are singletons. Sequencing was carried out using blood. The receptor set was obtained from a woman between 55 and 75 years old in good health.

The CDR3 coding sequence is TGTGCCAGCAGATCTACAGGGGGAGGGGAGACCCAGTACTTC. Translated: CASRSTGGGETQYF. The J gene is TRBJ2-5, the V gene TRBV28; a weak D match, TRBD1 (8 bases). V was cut by 6 bases and J by 5 bases, with 16 bases left in between. CDR1 is MDHEN and CDR2 is SYDVKM in the germline V gene. The CDR3 totals 14 residues. The full variable domain, its missing parts supplied by reference TRBV28 and TRBJ2-5, is DVKVTQSSRYLVKRTGEKVFLECVQDMDHENMFWYRQDPGLGLRLIYFSYDVKMKEKGDIPEGYSVSREKKERFSLILESASTNQTSMYLCASRSTGGGETQYFGPGTRLLVL.

The rearrangement links TRBV11-3 to TRBJ2-3; D is perhaps TRBD2 (6 bases). Germline V gene sequence: CDR1 SGHNT, CDR2 YENEEA. The CDR3 extends over 14 amino acids. V gave up 5 bases and J gave up 4 bases, with 13 bases separating them. CDR3 in DNA: TGTGCCAGCAGCCCCACTGGAGGGTCAGATACGCAGTATTTT. Its translation is CASSPTGGSDTQYF.

This clonotype has only a few counts. The chain links TRBV29-1 to TRBJ2-4; 9 bases match TRBD2. Germline trimming cut 3 bases from V and 6 bases from J; bases unmatched to any gene: 3. Germline V gene sequence: CDR1 SQVTM, CDR2 ANQGSEA. The CDR3 totals 13 residues. In nucleotides, the CDR3 is TGCAGCGTTGAGCCTAGCGGGGTAAACATTCAGTACTTC. Translation: CSVEPSGVNIQYF.

The chain has TRBV25-1 and TRBJ1-1; TRBD1 might be the D (5 bases). V shed 3 bases and J shed 6 bases, with 14 bases lying between them. From germline, CDR1 is MGHDK and CDR2 SYGVNS. This CDR3 is built from 14 residues. The CDR3 here is CASSENRDGAEAFF. In nucleotides, the CDR3 is TGTGCCAGCAGTGAGAACCGGGACGGAGCTGAAGCTTTCTTT.

The V call is TRBV20-1, the J call TRBJ1-2; TRBD1 agrees at 11 bases. V lost 1 base and J lost 6; bases outside the gene matches: 7. Germline loops: CDR1 DFQATT, CDR2 SNEGSKA (reference sequence). The CDR3 has 15 residues. The CDR3 coding sequence is TGCAGTGCTAGAGGGACAGGGGGCGCGTGGAATGGCTACACCTTC. Translating it yields CSARGTGGAWNGYTF.

CDR3 loop: CSACAEGRNEQYF. CDR3 nucleotides: TGCAGTGCTTGCGCGGAGGGCCGCAATGAGCAGTACTTC. The chain links TRBV20-1 to TRBJ2-1; D is perhaps TRBD2 (6 bases). The J call may be in error: the DNA end matches TRBJ2-7 better. Germline assignment: CDR1 DFQATT and CDR2 SNEGSKA (reference sequence). This CDR3 has 13 amino acids.

This clonotype was observed a handful of times. The J gene is TRBJ1-4, the V gene TRBV11-2, with 9 bases that match TRBD1. The CDR3 contains 15 residues. Trimming cost V 4 bases and J 8 bases; bases outside gene matches: 8. Germline CDR1 is SGHAT and CDR2 is FQNNGV. The chain's CDR3 is CASSSYWTGDEKLFF. The CDR3 DNA follows: TGTGCCAGCAGCTCATATTGGACAGGGGACGAAAAACTGTTTTTT.

Concerning this clonotype: One base away lies a much larger clone, so this may be a sequencing read error. This chain's CDR3 is CSAELAVDEQFF. CDR3 sequence (DNA): TGCAGCGCTGAGCTAGCGGTGGATGAGCAGTTCTTC. The V call is TRBV29-1, the J call TRBJ2-1, with TRBD2 matching over 7 bases. The germline CDR1 and CDR2 sequences are SQVTM and ANQGSEA. V trimming: 7 bases; J trimming: 8 bases; junction bases outside the gene matches: 8. CDR3 length equals 12 residues.

This sequence joins TRBV25-1 and TRBJ2-5; D perhaps matches TRBD2 (6 bases). The CDR3 totals 19 residues. V lost 1 base, J lost 1 base, and 22 bases lay in between. Germline V gene data show CDR1 as MGHDK and CDR2 as SYGVNS. CDR3 coding DNA: TGTGCCAGCAGTGAATTCGGTCGCGGGAAGTCGGGACGCCAAGAGACCCAGTACTTC. Translating gives CASSEFGRGKSGRQETQYF.

CDR3: CASSFPFGRRRTDTQYF. The CDR3 region has the DNA TGTGCCAGCAGTTTCCCCTTCGGCAGGCGCCGCACAGATACGCAGTATTTT. The J gene is TRBJ2-3, the V gene TRBV28; D gene unclear. Trimming removed 3 bases from V and 1 base from J, with 17 bases in between. Germline V gene sequence: CDR1 MDHEN, CDR2 SYDVKM. This CDR3 has 17 amino acids.

This clonotype was picked up a small number of times. The chain employs TRBV4-3 and TRBJ2-7; D gene ambiguous. Trimming pared 2 bases from V and 7 bases from J, leaving 12 bases between. CDR1 is LGHNA and CDR2 is YSLEER in the germline V gene. The CDR3 has 13 residues. The CDR3 nucleotides read TGCGCCAGCAGCCAAACGACCTCGCGTGAGCAGTACTTC. This gives the protein CASSQTTSREQYF.

The chain is built from TRBV4-2 and TRBJ1-3; D remains ambiguous. In germline, CDR1 is LGHNA, CDR2 YNFKEQ. The CDR3 loop spans 17 amino acids. V lost 0 bases, J lost 0 bases, and 12 bases lay in between. CDR3 in amino acids: CASSQEAATTSGNTIYF. The CDR3 DNA is TGTGCCAGCAGCCAAGAGGCAGCAACAACCTCTGGAAACACCATATATTTT.

This rearrangement joins TRBV28 to TRBJ2-7, with a possible D match to TRBD1 (5 bases). The J call may be faulty, since TRBJ2-4 better matches the DNA end. Per germline, CDR1 MDHEN and CDR2 SYDVKM. The CDR3 totals 15 residues. The CDR3 DNA sequence: TGTGCCAGCAGCTCCCCTGACAGCCGTGGGGACATTCAGTACTTC. Translating gives CASSSPDSRGDIQYF.

This chain connects TRBV20-1 to TRBJ2-5; D not certain. V gave up 3 bases and J gave up 0 bases, with 5 bases separating them. The CDR3 is 12 amino acids. Germline-derived CDR1 and CDR2 are DFQATT and SNEGSKA (reference sequence). CDR3 bases: TGCAGTGCTAGTCTCAACCAAGAGACCCAGTACTTC. Protein product: CSASLNQETQYF.

The chain has TRBV6-2 or TRBV6-3 and TRBJ2-1; D gene unclear. The CDR3 has 13 residues. V gave up 6 bases and J gave up 7 bases, with 13 bases separating them. Germline-derived CDR1 and CDR2 are MNHEY and SVGEGT. CDR3 loop: CASRLLRANEQFF. The DNA for the CDR3 is TGTGCCAGCAGACTCCTCCGGGCAAATGAGCAGTTCTTC.

A word on this clonotype: A read error may be the cause here, since a much bigger clone is one base away. J is TRBJ2-3 and V is TRBV7-2; D is undetermined. With 7 bases removed from V and 4 bases from J, the gap between germline ends came to 9 bases. Germline CDR1 SGHTA, CDR2 FQGNSA. This CDR3 region has 12 residues. The CDR3 spells CASNPTSDTQYF. The CDR3 coding sequence is TGTGCCAGCAACCCCACCTCAGATACGCAGTATTTT. Full variable domain (remainder filled in from reference TRBV7-2 and TRBJ2-3): GAGVSQSPSNKVTEKGKDVELRCDPISGHTALYWYRQSLGQGLEFLIYFQGNSAPDKSGLPSDRFSAERTGGSVSTLTIQRTQQEDSAVYLCASNPTSDTQYFGPGTRLTVL.

This clonotype occurred a few times. The rearrangement joins TRBV7-2 to TRBJ2-3, with TRBD2 identical over 10 bases. The CDR3 is 17 residues long. With 4 bases clipped from V and 2 bases from J, the junction kept 9 bases outside the gene matches. The germline gives CDR1 SGHTA, CDR2 FQGNSA. The CDR3 nucleotides read TGTGCCAGCAGCTCCCCGGGACTAGCGCTCCCCACAGATACGCAGTATTTT. It specifies CASSSPGLALPTDTQYF. Complete variable domain (other parts from reference TRBV7-2 and TRBJ2-3): GAGVSQSPSNKVTEKGKDVELRCDPISGHTALYWYRQSLGQGLEFLIYFQGNSAPDKSGLPSDRFSAERTGGSVSTLTIQRTQQEDSAVYLCASSSPGLALPTDTQYFGPGTRLTVL.

The chain recombines TRBV12-3 or TRBV12-4 with TRBJ2-3, with 12 bases fitting TRBD1. V gave up 5 bases and J gave up 6 bases; unmatched junction bases: 9. This CDR3 has 16 amino acids. CDR3 sequence (DNA): TGTGCCAGCAGTCGCTACCGGGACAGGGGGCTGGATACGCAGTATTTT. It specifies CASSRYRDRGLDTQYF.

This chain connects TRBV24-1 to TRBJ1-2; D ambiguous. The CDR3 sequence is 15 residues long. Per germline, CDR1 KGHDR and CDR2 SFDVKD. Trimming pared 7 bases from V and 0 bases from J, leaving 14 bases between. CDR3 DNA: TGTGCCACCAGGGACCCGGACCGACCTAACTATGGCTACACCTTC. It encodes CATRDPDRPNYGYTF.

As concerns this clonotype: Likely a read error: the CDR3 ends without its conserved phenylalanine or tryptophan. This chain uses TRBV20-1 with TRBJ2-7; no definite D call. The end of the DNA aligns better with TRBJ2-5, so the J call may be wrong. This CDR3 region has 13 residues. Germline V gives CDR1 DFQATT, CDR2 SNEGSKA (reference sequence). The CDR3 spells CSAFWVGSETQYL. CDR3 in DNA: TGCAGTGCTTTCTGGGTAGGGTCGGAGACCCAGTACCTC.

J is TRBJ2-4 and V is TRBV4-1, with TRBD2 matching 7 bases. The V gene end was trimmed by 3 bases and the J gene end by 15 bases; junction bases not matched to a gene: 14. CDR1 is MGHRA and CDR2 is YSYEKL in the germline V gene. CDR3 size: 14 residues. The chain's CDR3 is CASSHPQGLPPPYF. The CDR3 bases are TGCGCCAGCAGCCATCCCCAGGGACTACCCCCACCGTACTTC.

CDR3 coding DNA: TGTGCCAGCAGCCAACCGGGACAGGGTGGTCATGAGCAGTTCTTC. The encoded protein is CASSQPGQGGHEQFF. This sequence joins TRBV7-6 and TRBJ2-1; the match to TRBD1 covers 9 bases. V gave up 5 bases and J gave up 8 bases; unmatched junction bases: 10. Per the germline V gene, CDR1 is SGHVS and CDR2 is FNYEAQ. This CDR3 is built from 15 residues.

The chain carries TRBV7-9 and TRBJ2-5, with 9 bases aligning to TRBD2. The CDR3 length is 14 residues. V lost 5 bases to trimming and J lost 4 bases; unmatched junction nucleotides: 5. CDR1 SEHNR and CDR2 FQNEAQ come from the germline V gene (reference sequence). CDR3 bases: TGTGCCAGCAGCCTTAGCGGGAGACCAGAGACCCAGTACTTC. It codes for CASSLSGRPETQYF.